This T cell receptor beta chain was recorded in a study of blood T cells in healthy people across ages. The use of a sample-barcoded 5' primer and a J-beta primer mix characterized a second PCR of roughly 6 to 11 cycles. TCRdb called the 5' RACE reads again in MiXCR, with one record for every CDR3 protein. The sample yields 600,000 to 650,000 distinct CDR3 sequences, approximately 59% seen once. Caucasian individuals from Russia who were healthy and aged about 6 to 90 acted as donors. Isolation recovered at least 6.5 million PBMCs from every sample. This clonotype has just a few counts. Its target is not known. V was clipped by 0 bases and J by 8 bases, with 12 bases between them. This CDR3 contains 15 residues. Germline CDR1 SGHRS, CDR2 YFSETQ. Study-wide points: Aged donors had fewer naive CD4+ cells and lower diversity than long-lived donors. Observed TCR beta diversity per million T cells went down as age went up. This fall followed a roughly linear course with age.

The specimen was blood. This receptor was taken from a man aged 55 to 70 in good health. The genes are TRBV5-1 and TRBJ1-6, with no clear D. The CDR3 sequence: CASSLAPDEYSPLHF. CDR3 DNA: TGCGCCAGCAGCTTGGCCCCCGACGAATATTCACCCCTCCACTTT.